The clone carrying this T cell receptor (beta chain) was counted between two and nine times. Its target is not known. Some clones are missing from TCRdb's copy, which holds only in-frame ones; the method was immunoSEQ multiplex PCR. The table has tens of thousands of clones, approximately 92% seen once; the top ten hold 31%. V lost 0 bases to trimming and J lost 5 bases; unmatched junction nucleotides: 7. The CDR3 is made up of 15 amino acids. Germline V gene lookup returns CDR1 SGHAT and CDR2 FQNNGV. This record belongs to a study of T cell responses to AZD1222 COVID-19 vaccine. Looking at the study overall: Pooling covered second doses at about 4 or about 12 weeks. Broader study findings: When two AZD1222 doses had been given, Spike-specific TCR breadth and depth rose.

This material consisted of peripheral blood, taken on day 0 of AZD1222 vaccination. The genes are TRBV11-2 and TRBJ2-7; 7 positions match TRBD1. The TCR comes from an adult in good health. The DNA of the CDR3 is TGTGCCAGCAGCTTAGATAGGGACAGTTTCGACGAGCAGTACTTC. Protein: CASSLDRDSFDEQYF.